The 20 T cell receptor beta chains below come from one sample, sequenced in a study of blood T cell repertoires in COVID-19. TCRdb keeps only in-frame clones here, not all; method: immunoSEQ multiplex PCR. This table has 52,000 or so clones, roughly four fifths appearing once. The sample consisted of peripheral blood. These receptors all stem from a human donor in a cohort sampled during active COVID-19.

V gene TRBV4-3 combines with J gene TRBJ2-3; D gene ambiguous. The V and J ends lost 1 base and 4 bases respectively, with 9 bases between them. Per germline, CDR1 LGHNA and CDR2 YSLEER. This CDR3 has 14 residues. DNA for the CDR3: TGCGCCAGCAGCCAAGTTACTTGTGCAGATACGCAGTATTTT. Translating it yields CASSQVTCADTQYF.

V is TRBV11-2 and J is TRBJ1-4; D ambiguous. CDR3 length equals 14 residues. V was cut by 5 bases and J by 8 bases, with 15 bases left in between. The germline CDR1 and CDR2 sequences are SGHAT and FQNNGV. For the CDR3, the DNA is TGTGCCAGCAGCAAGCCTGGGAGAGACGAAAAACTGTTTTTT. Protein product: CASSKPGRDEKLFF.

The chain recombines TRBV9 with TRBJ2-3; D call uncertain. V was trimmed by 0 bases and J by 0 bases, leaving 8 bases between them. The CDR3 sequence is 15 residues long. Germline lookup yields CDR1 SGDLS and CDR2 YYNGEE. Written as DNA, the CDR3 is TGTGCCAGCAGCGTAGACGGGTTCAGCACAGATACGCAGTATTTT. It specifies CASSVDGFSTDTQYF.

V is TRBV11-3 and J is TRBJ2-1; possible D gene TRBD1, 6 bases. The CDR3 runs to 15 residues. Trimming pared 5 bases from V and 10 bases from J, leaving 21 bases between. Germline CDR1 SGHNT, CDR2 YENEEA. The DNA for the CDR3 is TGTGCCAGCAGCCGGAAACAGGGAACCCTTGGGGAGCAGTTCTTC. Amino acid sequence: CASSRKQGTLGEQFF.

The V call is TRBV4-1, the J call TRBJ2-1, with 11 nucleotides matching TRBD2. J was trimmed by 6 bases and V by 0 bases; bases with no gene match: 4. The CDR3 is 16 amino acids. CDR1 MGHRA and CDR2 YSYEKL come from the germline V gene. The CDR3 region is CASSQDLAGGFNEQFF. The CDR3 region has the DNA TGCGCCAGCAGCCAAGATCTAGCGGGAGGTTTCAATGAGCAGTTCTTC.

The chain links TRBV11-3 to TRBJ2-3; possibly TRBD2 for D (5 bases). The CDR3 is made up of 16 amino acids. Trimming shortened V by 2 bases and J by 0 bases, and 12 bases separated the two germline ends. Looked up from germline, CDR1 is SGHNT and CDR2 is YENEEA. The CDR3 sequence: CASSLYTGRSTDTQYF. CDR3 DNA: TGTGCCAGCAGCTTATATACGGGGAGAAGCACAGATACGCAGTATTTT. The variable domain in full, completed from reference TRBV11-3 and TRBJ2-3, reads EAGVVQSPRYKIIEKKQPVAFWCNPISGHNTLYWYLQNLGQGPELLIRYENEEAVDDSQLPKDRFSAERLKGVDSTLKIQPAELGDSAVYLCASSLYTGRSTDTQYFGPGTRLTVL.

The chain recombines TRBV3-1 (or the pseudogene TRBV3-2) with TRBJ1-1; D not resolved. The CDR3 consists of 13 residues. The germline gives CDR1 LGHDT, CDR2 YNNKEL (reference sequence). The V end lost 6 bases, the J end lost 5 bases, and 13 bases lay between the germline ends. CDR3 sequence reads: CASRPLGSTEAFF. The CDR3 nucleotides read TGTGCCAGCAGGCCCCTAGGTAGTACTGAAGCTTTCTTT.

The table lists this clone with a few counts. The chain employs TRBV30 and TRBJ1-2; D is uncertain. The CDR3 runs to 12 residues. Germline V gene lookup returns CDR1 GTSNPN and CDR2 SVGIG (reference sequence). Trimming pared 5 bases from V and 4 bases from J, leaving 11 bases between. The CDR3 loop is CAWAVGSYGYTF. The CDR3 nucleotides read TGTGCCTGGGCAGTGGGGAGCTATGGCTACACCTTC.

The rearrangement links TRBV5-1 to TRBJ1-4; 9 nucleotides match TRBD1. The junction had 9 bases not matched to a gene; V was cut back by 4 bases and J by 2 bases. Germline V gene data show CDR1 as SGHRS and CDR2 as YFSETQ. The CDR3 extends over 17 amino acids. This CDR3 is CASSRKPGQGTNEKLFF. The CDR3 nucleotides read TGCGCCAGCAGCCGTAAGCCGGGACAGGGCACTAATGAAAAACTGTTTTTT.

This clone occurred a few times. V gene TRBV6-5 combines with J gene TRBJ2-7; maybe TRBD1 (6 bases). Germline V gene sequence: CDR1 MNHEY, CDR2 SVGAGI. This CDR3 is built from 14 residues. V was cut by 7 bases and J by 7 bases, with 20 bases left in between. This CDR3 reads CASNRDASHKEQYF. CDR3 in DNA: TGTGCCAGCAACAGGGACGCATCGCACAAGGAGCAGTACTTC.

The chain couples TRBV10-3 to TRBJ1-1; D not certain. Germline V CDR1 and CDR2: ENHRY, SYGVKD. This CDR3 comprises 14 residues. Trimming took 4 bases from V and 7 from J, leaving 16 bases between them. CDR3 nucleotide sequence: TGTGCCATCAGTGGGGAGAGCGGGCTATATGAAGCTTTCTTT. Protein product: CAISGESGLYEAFF.

The rearrangement uses TRBV5-1 and TRBJ2-2, with D uncertain. The CDR3 contains 13 residues. Germline V gives CDR1 SGHRS, CDR2 YFSETQ. With 0 bases removed from V and 4 bases from J, the gap between germline ends came to 4 bases. The chain's CDR3 is CASSLGSTGELFF. The CDR3 nucleotides are TGCGCCAGCAGCTTGGGTAGCACCGGGGAGCTGTTTTTT.

The chain couples TRBV15 to TRBJ2-5; 7 nucleotides match TRBD1. Trimming took 0 bases from V and 3 from J; bases not matched to a gene: 10. The CDR3 spans 17 residues. The germline CDR1 and CDR2 sequences are LNHNV and YYDKDF (reference sequence). CDR3 sequence: CATSRDIGLGGKETQYF. CDR3 DNA: TGTGCCACCAGCAGAGATATTGGGTTAGGGGGCAAAGAGACCCAGTACTTC.

CDR3 in DNA: TGTGCCTGGAGCAAAGGTAGCGGGAGGGCAGATACGCAGTATTTT. It translates to CAWSKGSGRADTQYF. The chain is built from TRBV30 and TRBJ2-3; 11 nucleotides match TRBD2. The CDR3 totals 15 residues. The germline gives CDR1 GTSNPN, CDR2 SVGIG (reference sequence). With V trimmed by 3 bases and J by 4 bases, 6 bases remained unmatched.

The chain has TRBV9 and TRBJ1-4; 7 bases match TRBD1. Trimming removed 0 bases from V and 3 bases from J; junction bases left unmatched: 2. Per the germline V gene, CDR1 is SGDLS and CDR2 is YYNGEE. CDR3 length: 15 amino acids. This CDR3 is CASSVGTGANEKLFF. The CDR3 nucleotides read TGTGCCAGCAGCGTAGGAACAGGGGCTAATGAAAAACTGTTTTTT.

The V gene is TRBV10-3, the J gene TRBJ2-7; 10 nucleotides match TRBD2. Per the germline V gene, CDR1 is ENHRY and CDR2 is SYGVKD. This CDR3 is built from 13 residues. Trimming took 7 bases from V and 6 from J; bases not matched to a gene: 6. The CDR3 nucleotides are TGTGCCATCACCCGAGCGGGGGGGCGCGAGCAGTACTTC. This codes for CAITRAGGREQYF.

A few counts support this clone. The genes are TRBV5-5 and TRBJ1-1; D may be TRBD1 (5 bases). This CDR3 is built from 14 residues. V lost 3 bases to trimming and J lost 4 bases, with 13 bases between them. Germline V CDR1 and CDR2: SGHKS, YYEKEE (reference sequence). The CDR3 DNA reads as TGTGCCAGCAGCTCCAAAACAGGCGTCACTGAAGCTTTCTTT. The encoded protein is CASSSKTGVTEAFF. Full variable domain (outside the CDR3, taken from reference TRBV5-5 and TRBJ1-1): DAGVTQSPTHLIKTRGQQVTLRCSPISGHKSVSWYQQVLGQGPQFIFQYYEKEERGRGNFPDRFSARQFPNYSSELNVNALLLGDSALYLCASSSKTGVTEAFFGQGTRLTVV.

The V call is TRBV6-2 or TRBV6-3, the J call TRBJ2-2; D not certain. Germline assignment: CDR1 MNHEY and CDR2 SVGEGT. Trimming stripped 2 bases from V and 1 base from J, with 11 bases between. The CDR3 runs to 16 residues. Written as DNA, the CDR3 is TGTGCCAGCAGTTACCGGCGTAGACTGAACACCGGGGAGCTGTTTTTT. Translated, it gives CASSYRRRLNTGELFF.

The rearrangement links TRBV7-9 to TRBJ2-3; D is perhaps TRBD2 (5 bases). Germline-derived CDR1 and CDR2 are SEHNR and FQNEAQ (reference sequence). Trimming removed 1 base at V and 2 bases at J, with 16 bases between. The CDR3 contains 17 residues. CDR3 nucleotide sequence: TGTGCCAGCAGCTTAGGAGGTGGCGGGTCGACCACAGATACGCAGTATTTT. Its translation is CASSLGGGGSTTDTQYF.

This clone has a handful of counts. The chain links TRBV28 to TRBJ1-2; tentative D call: TRBD1 (6 bases). V was trimmed by 6 bases and J by 5 bases, leaving 16 bases between them. The V gene's germline CDR1 is MDHEN and CDR2 SYDVKM. This CDR3 is built from 14 residues. CDR3 DNA sequence: TGTGCCAGCAGAGAAACAGGGAATTTGTATGGCTACACCTTC. Residues: CASRETGNLYGYTF.